This passage covers 17 T cell receptor beta chains from one sample sequenced in a study of T cell repertoires in cytomegalovirus infection. TCRdb called the reads again in MiXCR, with one record for every CDR3 protein. The sample lists approximately 180,000 distinct CDR3 sequences, about a sixth seen once, with around 25% in the top ten. Material: CD8+ T cells from PBMCs. The receptors stem from a human donor in good health (CMV status not recorded). Some clones in this sample may be carry-over from other donors' samples.

J is TRBJ2-1 and V is TRBV7-8, with D uncertain. Germline CDR1 and CDR2: SGHVS and FQNEAQ. The CDR3 contains 14 residues. Trimming cost V 3 bases and J 5 bases, with 11 bases left between them. The CDR3 sequence: CASSLLGSDNEQFF. The CDR3, as DNA: TGTGCCAGCAGCTTGCTAGGGTCGGACAATGAGCAGTTCTTC.

The sample holds a few counts of this clonotype. The rearrangement links TRBV12-3 or TRBV12-4 to TRBJ1-2; D is uncertain. Deletions cut 6 bases from V and 6 bases from J, with 14 bases between. The CDR3 covers 13 residues. CDR3: CASRGITPNGYTF. In DNA form, the CDR3 reads TGTGCCAGCAGGGGTATCACCCCCAATGGCTACACCTTC.

This clonotype was detected only once. The V gene is TRBV14, the J gene TRBJ2-3, with a tentative D call TRBD1 (5 bases). From germline, CDR1 is SGHDN and CDR2 FVKESK. Trimming shortened V by 4 bases and J by 0 bases, and 23 bases separated the two germline ends. The length of the CDR3 is 19 residues. The CDR3 loop reads CASSPKALGAYLSTDTQYF. The CDR3 bases are TGTGCCAGCAGCCCGAAGGCTTTAGGGGCTTACCTTAGCACAGATACGCAGTATTTT.

V gene TRBV7-6 combines with J gene TRBJ1-1, with D hard to call. The CDR3 runs 17 residues. V gave up 1 base and J gave up 1 base, with 16 bases separating them. Germline V gene lookup returns CDR1 SGHVS and CDR2 FNYEAQ. The DNA for the CDR3 is TGTGCCAGCAGCTTAGTGGGCGCTGGCCAGGCGAACACTGAAGCTTTCTTT. It specifies CASSLVGAGQANTEAFF.

This clonotype showed up just a few times. V gene TRBV2 combines with J gene TRBJ1-4; D call uncertain. Germline V gene sequence: CDR1 SNHLY, CDR2 FYNNEI. V lost 0 bases to trimming and J lost 10 bases, with 9 bases between them. The CDR3 is made up of 13 amino acids. In DNA, the CDR3 is TGTGCCAGCAGTGAAGCGGGTCGCGTAAAACTGTTTTTT. Translating gives CASSEAGRVKLFF.

The V gene is TRBV29-1, the J gene TRBJ2-7; D is uncertain. Looked up from germline, CDR1 is SQVTM and CDR2 is ANQGSEA. The CDR3 has 13 amino acids. Trimming shortened V by 4 bases and J by 0 bases, and 10 bases separated the two germline ends. CDR3 amino acids: CSVVNLSSYEQYF. The DNA for the CDR3 is TGCAGCGTTGTGAATTTGAGCTCCTACGAGCAGTACTTC.

The chain employs TRBV6-5 and TRBJ1-5, with D possibly matching TRBD1 (5 bases). V was shortened by 6 bases and J by 0 bases, with 21 bases between the two germline ends. CDR1 is MNHEY and CDR2 is SVGAGI in the germline V gene. The CDR3 has 18 residues. DNA of the CDR3: TGTGCCAGCAGCCCGGGGGGGGGAGTAAGGGGTAGCAATCAGCCCCAGCATTTT. Residues: CASSPGGGVRGSNQPQHF.

This clonotype was counted a few times. The chain joins TRBV28 to TRBJ2-5, with D unresolved. V shed 6 bases and J shed 2 bases, with 13 bases lying between them. Looked up from germline, CDR1 is MDHEN and CDR2 is SYDVKM. The CDR3 runs 14 residues. DNA of the CDR3: TGTGCCAGCAGGAAAACCACACCACAAGAGACCCAGTACTTC. Its translation is CASRKTTPQETQYF.

The chain carries TRBV7-8 and TRBJ2-7; TRBD2 might be the D (7 bases). Germline CDR1 and CDR2: SGHVS and FQNEAQ. The CDR3 sequence is 13 residues long. V lost 2 bases and J 5 bases, leaving 10 bases between the germline ends. CDR3 nucleotide sequence: TGTGCCAGCAGCTTACGGGGGGCGAACGAGCAGTACTTC. Its protein is CASSLRGANEQYF.

The sample holds many counts of this clonotype. This rearrangement joins TRBV12-3 or TRBV12-4 to TRBJ2-7; D perhaps matches TRBD2 (5 bases). V lost 3 bases to trimming and J lost 3 bases, with 6 bases between them. This CDR3 comprises 12 residues. The CDR3 loop reads CASSFAGYEQYF. DNA of the CDR3: TGTGCCAGCAGTTTTGCGGGCTACGAGCAGTACTTC.

The chain is built from TRBV4-1 and TRBJ2-4; a weak D match, TRBD1 (5 bases). CDR1 and CDR2 (germline): MGHRA, YSYEKL. The CDR3 extends over 16 amino acids. The germline V and J ends were trimmed by 0 bases and 0 bases, with 9 bases remaining between them. CDR3 coding DNA: TGCGCCAGCAGCCAAGATGGGGCCGTAGCCAAAAACATTCAGTACTTC. It is translated as CASSQDGAVAKNIQYF.

This clonotype has just a few counts. This rearrangement joins TRBV7-9 to TRBJ2-3, with 9 bases that match TRBD1. Germline values: CDR1 SEHNR, CDR2 FQNEAQ (reference sequence). The CDR3 is 15 amino acids. The V segment lost 5 bases and the J segment 4 bases; nucleotides outside the gene matches: 7. CDR3 coding DNA: TGTGCCAGCAGCCTCCGGGACAGGGTTGCAGATACGCAGTATTTT. Translation gives CASSLRDRVADTQYF.

The J gene is TRBJ2-7, the V gene TRBV7-3; D is tentatively TRBD1 or TRBD2 (6 bases each). V gave up 5 bases and J gave up 6 bases, with 17 bases separating them. Germline V lookup: CDR1 SGHTA, CDR2 FQGTGA. CDR3 length: 14 residues. The CDR3 sequence is CASSQGTVKGEQYF. As DNA, the CDR3 is TGTGCCAGCAGCCAGGGGACTGTGAAGGGCGAGCAGTACTTC.

The chain recombines TRBV12-3 or TRBV12-4 with TRBJ2-7; D remains unclear. The CDR3 spans 13 residues. V lost 4 bases and J lost 5, with 12 bases in between. The DNA of the CDR3 is TGTGCCAGCAGTTCTCTTATAGTTAACGAGCAGTACTTC. Protein product: CASSSLIVNEQYF.

This clonotype was seen only a few times. The CDR3 DNA sequence: TGCGCCAGCCTGGGCGGGGGTTCCACTGAAGCTTTCTTT. It translates to CASLGGGSTEAFF. The V and J genes are TRBV5-1 and TRBJ1-1; D may be TRBD1 (5 bases). The CDR3 loop spans 13 amino acids. The germline V gene encodes CDR1 SGHRS and CDR2 YFSETQ. Trimming shortened V by 7 bases and J by 4 bases, and 14 bases separated the two germline ends.

This clonotype was found a few times. This chain connects TRBV29-1 to TRBJ1-2, with D tentatively TRBD1 (5 bases). Trimming took off 5 bases at V and 8 bases at J, with 12 bases between the two ends. Germline V CDR1 and CDR2: SQVTM, ANQGSEA. The CDR3 length is 11 residues. CDR3 nucleotide sequence: TGCAGCGTTTCCCAGGGCGACGGCTACACCTTC. It is translated as CSVSQGDGYTF.

V is TRBV7-2 and J is TRBJ2-5; no clear D gene. CDR1 and CDR2 (germline): SGHTA, FQGNSA. The CDR3 runs 15 residues. The V end lost 1 base, the J end lost 5 bases, and 14 bases lay between the germline ends. The CDR3 DNA reads TGTGCCAGCAGCTTAGAGGGTTATCTGGTGGAGACCCAGTACTTC. Encoded protein: CASSLEGYLVETQYF.